The 26 T cell receptor beta chains listed next were all sequenced from one sample in a study of graft-versus-host responses after intestinal transplantation. Produced via immunoSEQ multiplex PCR; TCRdb's table is partial and in-frame only. The sample shows 23,000 or so clones, over 85% of them seen only once. Source: PBMCs, taken roughly 29 days after intestinal transplant. The receptors originated from a human patient who received an intestinal transplant, so some T cells may come from the graft donor.

The chain carries TRBV18 and TRBJ2-7, with 9 bases lining up with TRBD1. The CDR3 has 16 residues. Germline V lookup: CDR1 KGHSH, CDR2 LQKENI. The ends lost 3 bases at V and 6 bases at J; junction bases unmatched: 12. The CDR3 sequence is CASSPFPGQGFLEQYF. CDR3 nucleotides: TGTGCCAGCTCACCTTTCCCGGGACAGGGCTTTCTCGAGCAGTACTTC.

V gene TRBV29-1 combines with J gene TRBJ2-7; perhaps TRBD2 as D (6 bases). Per the germline V gene, CDR1 is SQVTM and CDR2 is ANQGSEA. The V end lost 3 bases, the J end lost 3 bases, and 12 bases lay between the germline ends. The CDR3 is made up of 13 amino acids. DNA for the CDR3: TGCAGCGTTGAGGCGGGATCGGGCTACGAGCAGTACTTC. Encoded protein: CSVEAGSGYEQYF.

V and J are TRBV7-9 and TRBJ1-1; tentative D call: TRBD1 (6 bases). This CDR3 has 16 amino acids. V was clipped by 5 bases and J by 5 bases, with 21 bases between them. Germline V CDR1 and CDR2: SEHNR, FQNEAQ (reference sequence). The chain's CDR3 is CASSLGTLQGWTEAFF. The CDR3 region has the DNA TGTGCCAGCAGCCTCGGAACCTTACAGGGTTGGACTGAAGCTTTCTTT. The full variable domain, rest sourced from reference TRBV7-9 and TRBJ1-1, is DTGVSQNPRHKITKRGQNVTFRCDPISEHNRLYWYRQTLGQGPEFLTYFQNEAQLEKSRLLSDRFSAERPKGSFSTLEIQRTEQGDSAMYLCASSLGTLQGWTEAFFGQGTRLTVV.

The rearrangement joins TRBV6-5 to TRBJ1-2; the D gene is possibly TRBD1 (6 bases). Trimming left V 5 bases short and J 4 bases short, with 17 bases between. This CDR3 spans 15 amino acids. Germline CDR1 reads MNHEY; CDR2 reads SVGAGI. The chain's CDR3 is CASSQDSPPLYGYTF. The CDR3 DNA reads as TGTGCCAGCAGTCAGGACAGTCCACCCCTCTATGGCTACACCTTC.

This chain uses TRBV27 with TRBJ1-5; 8 bases align to TRBD1. CDR1 MNHEY and CDR2 SMNVEV come from the germline V gene (reference sequence). Trimming removed 4 bases from V and 4 bases from J; junction bases left unmatched: 6. The CDR3 is made up of 15 amino acids. CDR3 sequence (DNA): TGTGCCAGCAGTTCGCAGGGGGCTATGAATCAGCCCCAGCATTTT. Its protein is CASSSQGAMNQPQHF.

V and J are TRBV7-8 and TRBJ2-5; 10 bases are a match to TRBD2. V lost 4 bases and J lost 3; bases outside the gene matches: 5. The CDR3 spans 15 residues. Germline CDR1 SGHVS, CDR2 FQNEAQ. CDR3 region: CASSSRLAGEETQYF. The CDR3 nucleotides read TGTGCCAGCAGCTCTAGACTAGCGGGCGAAGAGACCCAGTACTTC.

This chain connects TRBV6-1 to TRBJ1-1, with TRBD1 as a possible D gene (6 bases). Germline loops: CDR1 MNHNS, CDR2 SASEGT. The V end was cut by 9 bases, the J end by 1 base, with 12 bases between. The CDR3 covers 13 residues. CDR3 bases: TGTGCCAGTGAGGTGACAGGGAACACTGAAGCTTTCTTT. Amino acids: CASEVTGNTEAFF.

The rearrangement links TRBV14 to TRBJ2-1, with TRBD2 matching over 8 bases. Trimming took 4 bases from V and 8 from J; bases not matched to a gene: 13. Germline assignment: CDR1 SGHDN and CDR2 FVKESK. The length of the CDR3 is 16 residues. As DNA, the CDR3 is TGTGCCAGCAGCCCTCGGGACGGACTAGCTATCTATGAGCAGTTCTTC. Protein: CASSPRDGLAIYEQFF.

This rearrangement joins TRBV2 to TRBJ2-1; D remains ambiguous. The ends were cut back, 8 bases at V and 1 base at J, with 6 bases in the middle. The CDR3 runs 12 residues. Germline-derived CDR1 and CDR2 are SNHLY and FYNNEI. The DNA for the CDR3 is TGTGCCAGCCTGGATTCCTACAATGAGCAGTTCTTC. This sequence encodes CASLDSYNEQFF.

The V call is TRBV30, the J call TRBJ2-3, with 11 nucleotides matching TRBD2. The V gene end was trimmed by 5 bases and the J gene end by 4 bases; junction bases not matched to a gene: 8. The CDR3 sequence is 15 residues long. Germline V lookup: CDR1 GTSNPN, CDR2 SVGIG (reference sequence). CDR3 coding DNA: TGTGCCTGGGACTTTAGCGGGGGGGCCGCAGATACGCAGTATTTT. It specifies CAWDFSGGAADTQYF.

The chain recombines TRBV4-1 with TRBJ1-2, with D unresolved. There are 14 residues in the CDR3. Germline lookup yields CDR1 MGHRA and CDR2 YSYEKL. V was cut by 2 bases and J by 2 bases, with 9 bases left in between. CDR3 DNA sequence: TGCGCCAGCAGCCAAACACCGGGGAACTATGGCTACACCTTC. This gives the protein CASSQTPGNYGYTF.

The gene calls are TRBV13 and TRBJ2-7; possible D gene TRBD1, 5 bases. The CDR3 is made up of 13 amino acids. Looked up from germline, CDR1 is PRHDT and CDR2 is FYEKMQ (reference sequence). Trimming took off 6 bases at V and 6 bases at J, with 15 bases between the two ends. CDR3 residues: CASRQGLYGEQYF. The CDR3 region has the DNA TGTGCCAGCAGGCAGGGTCTGTACGGCGAGCAGTACTTC. Filled out from reference TRBV13 and TRBJ2-7, the complete variable domain reads AAGVIQSPRHLIKEKRETATLKCYPIPRHDTVYWYQQGPGQDPQFLISFYEKMQSDKGSIPDRFSAQQFSDYHSELNMSSLELGDSALYFCASRQGLYGEQYFGPGTRLTVT.

The rearrangement joins TRBV10-3 to TRBJ2-7; 9 bases map to TRBD1. The germline gives CDR1 ENHRY, CDR2 SYGVKD. The CDR3 runs to 13 residues. Trimming cost V 6 bases and J 3 bases; bases outside gene matches: 3. The CDR3 DNA follows: TGTGCCATCAGAGAGACAGGGGGCTACGAGCAGTACTTC. As protein: CAIRETGGYEQYF.

This sequence joins TRBV5-4 and TRBJ2-5; a possible D gene is TRBD1 (5 bases). The CDR3 totals 15 residues. Germline V gives CDR1 SGHNT, CDR2 YYREEE (reference sequence). V gave up 6 bases and J gave up 3 bases, with 18 bases separating them. The CDR3 protein is CASNYMGRPKETQYF. In DNA, the CDR3 is TGTGCCAGCAACTACATGGGGCGACCCAAAGAGACCCAGTACTTC.

The CDR3 region is CASSEEQGAFETQYF. In DNA, the CDR3 is TGTGCCAGCAGTGAGGAGCAGGGGGCGTTTGAGACCCAGTACTTC. This sequence joins TRBV25-1 and TRBJ2-5; 8 nucleotides agree with TRBD1. The CDR3 length is 15 residues. The V gene's germline CDR1 is MGHDK and CDR2 SYGVNS. Losses at the gene ends were 3 bases for V and 5 bases for J; bases not matched to a gene: 8.

The chain links TRBV4-3 to TRBJ2-2; a weak D match, TRBD2 (6 bases). There are 15 residues in the CDR3. V lost 7 bases and J 0 bases, leaving 12 bases between the germline ends. CDR1 LGHNA and CDR2 YSLEER come from the germline V gene. The CDR3 DNA reads TGCGCCAGCAAATTAAGCGGGCCGAACACCGGGGAGCTGTTTTTT. Protein sequence: CASKLSGPNTGELFF.

The J gene is TRBJ1-4, the V gene TRBV7-9; D gene uncertain. From germline, CDR1 is SEHNR and CDR2 FQNEAQ (reference sequence). The CDR3 contains 12 residues. Trimming stripped 3 bases from V and 8 bases from J, with 7 bases between. The CDR3 loop reads CASSLGSEKLFF. The DNA of the CDR3 is TGTGCCAGCAGCTTGGGGTCAGAAAAACTGTTTTTT.

The chain is built from TRBV19 and TRBJ1-4, with a weak D call TRBD1 (5 bases). The germline V gene encodes CDR1 LNHDA and CDR2 SQIVND (reference sequence). Between the trimmed V and J ends, which lost 3 bases and 8 bases, there was a span of 13 bases. The CDR3 contains 14 residues. CDR3: CASSIRRGNEKLFF. CDR3 sequence (DNA): TGTGCCAGTAGTATTCGTAGGGGCAACGAAAAACTGTTTTTT.

The chain links TRBV9 to TRBJ2-7; 8 bases align to TRBD1. The germline CDR1 and CDR2 sequences are SGDLS and YYNGEE. The CDR3 contains 16 residues. Unmatched junction bases numbered 9, after V lost 0 bases and J lost 4 bases. The CDR3 DNA sequence: TGTGCCAGCAGCGTAGAACCCTGGACAGGGAGTTACGAGCAGTACTTC. Amino acid sequence: CASSVEPWTGSYEQYF.

For the CDR3, the DNA is TGCGCCAGCAGTGAGCCCCGACAGGGGCCCAGGTATGAGCAGTTCTTC. It encodes CASSEPRQGPRYEQFF. The chain couples TRBV10-2 to TRBJ2-1; 8 bases line up with TRBD1. Germline values: CDR1 WSHSY, CDR2 SAAADI. J gave up 8 bases and V 2 bases, and 11 bases lay outside the gene matches. The CDR3 length is 16 residues.

This chain connects TRBV6-5 to TRBJ2-2; maybe TRBD1 (6 bases). Trimming stripped 11 bases from V and 2 bases from J, with 12 bases between. The CDR3 spans 13 residues. CDR1 MNHEY and CDR2 SVGAGI come from the germline V gene. CDR3 in DNA: TGTGCCTGCCGGACAGTCAACACCGGGGAGCTGTTTTTT. It codes for CACRTVNTGELFF.

The chain has TRBV10-3 and TRBJ2-3; D remains unclear. This CDR3 is 12 amino acids long. V was clipped by 6 bases and J by 5 bases, with 9 bases between them. Germline V gene sequence: CDR1 ENHRY, CDR2 SYGVKD. CDR3 sequence reads: CAISEALDTQYF. The CDR3 DNA reads as TGTGCCATCAGCGAGGCCTTAGATACGCAGTATTTT.

The V and J genes are TRBV11-3 and TRBJ2-1; D gene ambiguous. The V end lost 0 bases, the J end lost 9 bases, and 6 bases lay between the germline ends. Germline V gene lookup returns CDR1 SGHNT and CDR2 YENEEA. This CDR3 contains 12 residues. In DNA, the CDR3 is TGTGCCAGCAGCTTAGATCAAAGTGAGCAGTTCTTC. Amino acids: CASSLDQSEQFF.

The chain recombines TRBV27 with TRBJ1-1; D remains ambiguous. The V gene lost 7 bases and the J gene lost 4 bases, with 10 bases spanning the gap. The CDR3 sequence is 12 residues long. Germline V gene sequence: CDR1 MNHEY, CDR2 SMNVEV (reference sequence). The CDR3 DNA reads as TGTGCCAGCACTCCTATACTCACTGAAGCTTTCTTT. This codes for CASTPILTEAFF.

The chain combines TRBV27 with TRBJ2-1, with 7 bases identical to TRBD2. V was pared by 2 bases and J by 2 bases, with 0 bases of the junction left unmatched. Germline V lookup: CDR1 MNHEY, CDR2 SMNVEV (reference sequence). The CDR3 loop spans 14 amino acids. The CDR3 nucleotides read TGTGCCAGCAGTTTAGGGGGGGCCTACAATGAGCAGTTCTTC. Encoded protein: CASSLGGAYNEQFF.

This clone was recorded once. This rearrangement joins TRBV6-5 to TRBJ2-1, with 7 bases that match TRBD1. J lost 8 bases, V lost 2 bases, and 6 bases had no gene match. Germline V CDR1 and CDR2: MNHEY, SVGAGI. The CDR3 is 14 amino acids. CDR3 sequence: CASSYLNQGDEQFF. CDR3 DNA: TGTGCCAGCAGTTACCTAAACCAGGGGGATGAGCAGTTCTTC.